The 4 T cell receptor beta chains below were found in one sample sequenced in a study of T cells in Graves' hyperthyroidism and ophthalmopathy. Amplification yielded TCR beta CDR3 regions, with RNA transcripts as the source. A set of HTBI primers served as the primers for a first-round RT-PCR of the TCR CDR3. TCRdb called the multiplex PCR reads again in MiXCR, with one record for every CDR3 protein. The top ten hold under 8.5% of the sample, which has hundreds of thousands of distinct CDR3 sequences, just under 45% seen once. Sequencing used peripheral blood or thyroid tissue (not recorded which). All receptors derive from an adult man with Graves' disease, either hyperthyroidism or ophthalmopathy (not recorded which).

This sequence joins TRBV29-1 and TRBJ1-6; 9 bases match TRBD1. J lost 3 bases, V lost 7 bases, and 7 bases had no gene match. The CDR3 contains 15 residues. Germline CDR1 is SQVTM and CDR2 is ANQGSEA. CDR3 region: CSDATGGYYNSPLHF. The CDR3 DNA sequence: TGCAGCGACGCGACAGGGGGTTACTATAATTCACCCCTCCACTTT.

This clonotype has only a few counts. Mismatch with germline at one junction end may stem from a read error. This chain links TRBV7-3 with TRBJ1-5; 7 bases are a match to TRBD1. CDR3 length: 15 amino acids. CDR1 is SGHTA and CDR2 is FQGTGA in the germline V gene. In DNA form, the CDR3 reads TGCGCCAGCAGCTGGACAGGAGTATCGGCTCAGCCCCAGCATTTT. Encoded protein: CASSWTGVSAQPQHF.

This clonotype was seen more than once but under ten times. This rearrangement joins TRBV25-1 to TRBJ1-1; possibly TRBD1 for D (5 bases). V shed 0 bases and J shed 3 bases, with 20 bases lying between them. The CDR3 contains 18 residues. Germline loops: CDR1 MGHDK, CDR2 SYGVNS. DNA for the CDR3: TGTGCCAGCAGTGAATATGGAAAAGGGGCGCGCCTCTACACTGAAGCTTTCTTT. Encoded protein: CASSEYGKGARLYTEAFF.

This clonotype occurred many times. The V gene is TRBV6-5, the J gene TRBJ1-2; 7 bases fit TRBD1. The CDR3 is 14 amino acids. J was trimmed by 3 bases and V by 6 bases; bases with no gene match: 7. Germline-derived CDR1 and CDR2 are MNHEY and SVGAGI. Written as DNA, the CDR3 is TGTGCCAGCAGCCCACTGGGACAGTACTATGGCTACACCTTC. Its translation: CASSPLGQYYGYTF.